These 4 T cell receptor beta chains share one sample of origin, sequenced in a study of blood T cells in healthy people across ages. A second PCR, run for about 6 to 11 cycles, used a sample-barcoded 5' primer plus a J-beta primer mix. MiXCR, run by TCRdb on the 5' RACE reads, gives a single entry per CDR3 protein. The sample lists around 800,000 distinct CDR3 sequences, 25% to 30% seen once, with about 3% in the top ten. These data also formed part of another study, on T cells of mothers and their children.

Material for sequencing was blood. The receptors were gathered from a boy aged 10-17 years in good health.

A few counts support this clonotype. The chain has TRBV3-1 and TRBJ2-7; D perhaps matches TRBD2 (5 bases). Looked up from germline, CDR1 is LGHDT and CDR2 is YNNKEL (reference sequence). The CDR3 consists of 15 residues. Trimming took off 4 bases at V and 2 bases at J, with 15 bases between the two ends. The CDR3 spells CASSLGLSSAYEQYF. Here the CDR3 DNA reads TGTGCCAGCAGCCTCGGACTGTCCAGCGCCTACGAGCAGTACTTC.

The chain uses TRBV7-2 and TRBJ2-7, with D possibly being TRBD1 (6 bases). The CDR3 totals 16 residues. V was trimmed by 1 base and J by 1 base, leaving 14 bases between them. Germline CDR1 reads SGHTA; CDR2 reads FQGNSA. CDR3 nucleotides: TGTGCCAGCAGCTTAGGTCAGGGCAGGGGTTCCTACGAGCAGTACTTC. Translated: CASSLGQGRGSYEQYF.

The CDR3 region has the DNA TGTGCCAGCAGTGGAAGAGCCTACCTACAGGGAGCCGAGCAGTACTTC. Encoded protein: CASSGRAYLQGAEQYF. J is TRBJ2-7 and V is TRBV2; D may be TRBD1 (6 bases). V was pared by 4 bases and J by 6 bases, with 22 bases between. Per germline, CDR1 SNHLY and CDR2 FYNNEI. CDR3 length: 16 residues.

This clonotype has ten or more counts. The chain couples TRBV9 to TRBJ1-4; D is unclear. The CDR3 is 9 residues long. Germline loops: CDR1 SGDLS, CDR2 YYNGEE. With 4 bases removed from V and 15 bases from J, the gap between germline ends came to 7 bases. DNA of the CDR3: TGTGCCAGCAGCCACCGGGTGTTTTTT. Protein product: CASSHRVFF.